A selection of T cell receptor beta chains follows, all from one sample in a study of human T cells and chemical hapten exposure. TCRdb reprocessed the 5' RACE reads with MiXCR, giving one entry per CDR3 protein. This table holds 120,000 to 150,000 distinct CDR3 sequences, about 4.3% found once. These receptors originate from a female donor in good health. Each CDR3 is given with its conserved first and last residue. D genes are given only for firm matches. The size of a clone is reported for some rows only, either as once, few or many, or as a class for expanded clones.

length,J,D,V,size,CDR3,DNA
14,TRBJ1-1,.,TRBV6-2/TRBV6-3,few,CASSYESRGTEAFF,TGTGCCAGCAGTTACGAATCTCGGGGAACTGAAGCTTTCTTT
15,TRBJ2-7,.,TRBV28,many,CASSLARMSSYEQYF,TGTGCCAGCAGTTTAGCCAGGATGAGCTCCTACGAGCAGTACTTC
13,TRBJ1-1,TRBD1,TRBV29-1,many,CSGTRDSNTEAFF,TGCAGCGGCACCCGGGACAGCAACACTGAAGCTTTCTTT
15,TRBJ1-2,.,TRBV10-3,many,CAISEPAGNNYGYTF,TGTGCCATCAGTGAGCCCGCGGGGAACAACTATGGCTACACCTTC
15,TRBJ2-1,TRBD1,TRBV7-3,many,CASSLYGTGYNEQFF,TGTGCCAGCAGCTTATACGGGACAGGGTACAATGAGCAGTTCTTC
16,TRBJ1-3,.,TRBV14,many,CASSQDQASWGNTIYF,TGTGCCAGCAGCCAAGATCAGGCCAGTTGGGGAAACACCATATATTTT
17,TRBJ2-1,TRBD2,TRBV3-1,many,CASSQGVGTSGGLEQFF,TGTGCCAGCAGCCAAGGAGTGGGGACTAGCGGGGGTTTAGAGCAGTTCTTC
17,TRBJ2-1,TRBD2,TRBV3-1,many,CASSQDRAGGVGNEQFF,TGTGCCAGCAGCCAAGATCGCGCCGGGGGGGTGGGAAATGAGCAGTTCTTC
12,TRBJ1-2,.,TRBV20-1,many,CSARVVEYGYTF,TGCAGTGCTAGAGTTGTGGAGTATGGCTACACCTTC
14,TRBJ1-1,.,TRBV5-1,few,CASSLQGWGTEAFF,TGCGCCAGCAGCCTGCAGGGTTGGGGGACTGAAGCTTTCTTT
14,TRBJ2-3,.,TRBV7-2,many,CASSLRGGADTQYF,TGTGCCAGCAGCTTACGAGGGGGGGCTGATACGCAGTATTTT
16,TRBJ2-1,TRBD2,TRBV7-2,many,CASSAIAGVSYNEQFF,TGTGCCAGCAGCGCCATAGCGGGGGTTTCCTACAATGAGCAGTTCTTC
18,TRBJ1-5,TRBD1,TRBV4-2,many,CASSQEKGTANSNQPQHF,TGTGCCAGCAGCCAAGAAAAAGGGACAGCCAATAGCAATCAGCCCCAGCATTTT
15,TRBJ1-1,.,TRBV5-5,many,CASSFGTSMNTEAFF,TGTGCCAGCAGCTTCGGGACATCTATGAACACTGAAGCTTTCTTT
17,TRBJ2-3,.,TRBV6-2/TRBV6-3,many,CASSLQRADSSTDTQYF,TGTGCCAGCAGCCTCCAAAGGGCGGACTCTAGCACAGATACGCAGTATTTT
11,TRBJ1-1,.,TRBV20-1,many,CSANDGTEAFF,TGCAGTGCTAACGATGGCACTGAAGCTTTCTTT
15,TRBJ2-7,TRBD1,TRBV15,many,CATSRESGGTYEQYF,TGTGCCACCAGCAGAGAATCAGGGGGCACCTACGAGCAGTACTTC
12,TRBJ1-3,.,TRBV29-1,many,CSVQDGGNTIYF,TGCAGCGTTCAGGACGGGGGAAACACCATATATTTT
15,TRBJ2-1,.,TRBV9,many,CASSVERWTYNEQFF,TGTGCCAGCAGCGTAGAACGTTGGACGTACAATGAGCAGTTCTTC
16,TRBJ1-2,TRBD1,TRBV6-2/TRBV6-3,many,CASRPRGLTGNYGYTF,TGTGCCAGCAGGCCTCGTGGCCTGACAGGGAACTATGGCTACACCTTC
15,TRBJ2-1,TRBD1,TRBV27,many,CASSRTGELVNEQFF,TGTGCCAGCAGCAGGACAGGGGAGTTGGTCAATGAGCAGTTCTTC
11,TRBJ2-4,TRBD2,TRBV18,many,CASSSGDIQYF,TGTGCCAGCTCAAGCGGGGACATTCAGTACTTC
15,TRBJ2-7,.,TRBV5-1,many,CASSLNKGITYEQYF,TGCGCCAGCAGCTTGAACAAGGGAATAACCTACGAGCAGTACTTC
15,TRBJ1-4,.,TRBV29-1,many,CSVEDRQVFNEKLFF,TGCAGCGTTGAAGACCGACAGGTTTTTAATGAAAAACTGTTTTTT
12,TRBJ2-2,.,TRBV10-3,many,CAAGLNTGELFF,TGTGCCGCGGGACTGAACACCGGGGAGCTGTTTTTT
19,TRBJ1-3,TRBD1,TRBV11-2,many,CASSLANPSRGSSGNTIYF,TGTGCCAGCAGCTTAGCCAACCCGAGCAGGGGGAGCTCTGGAAACACCATATATTTT
13,TRBJ1-1,TRBD1,TRBV6-1,many,CASSERGQGQAFF,TGTGCCAGCAGTGAAAGGGGACAGGGACAAGCTTTCTTT
19,TRBJ2-1,TRBD2,TRBV29-1,many,CSVVEARRTSGGSGNEQFF,TGCAGCGTTGTTGAGGCGCGGCGTACTAGCGGGGGGTCGGGGAATGAGCAGTTCTTC
15,TRBJ1-2,TRBD1,TRBV5-4,.,CASSSPGQGRNGYTF,TGTGCCAGCAGCTCGCCGGGACAGGGGAGGAATGGCTACACCTTC
14,TRBJ1-1,TRBD1,TRBV10-3,many,CAISVTGVNTEAFF,TGTGCCATCAGTGTTACAGGGGTAAATACTGAAGCTTTCTTT
15,TRBJ1-4,TRBD1,TRBV7-9,.,CASSLSGTGPEKLFF,TGTGCCAGCAGCTTATCCGGGACAGGGCCTGAAAAACTGTTTTTT
14,TRBJ2-2,TRBD1,TRBV6-5,few,CASREQGGTGELFF,TGTGCCAGCAGGGAACAGGGGGGTACCGGGGAGCTGTTTTTT
13,TRBJ2-2,.,TRBV6-6,many,CASSTPKAGELFF,TGTGCCAGCAGTACCCCGAAGGCCGGGGAGCTGTTTTTT
16,TRBJ2-3,TRBD2,TRBV7-2,many,CASSTTGLAGPDTQYF,TGTGCCAGCAGCACCACGGGACTAGCGGGTCCAGATACGCAGTATTTT
13,TRBJ2-1,.,TRBV3-1,many,CASSPRTSNEQFF,TGTGCCAGCAGCCCGCGTACTTCCAATGAGCAGTTCTTC
17,TRBJ2-5,.,TRBV27,many,CASKGVQVYPLQETQYF,TGTGCCAGCAAGGGCGTTCAGGTCTATCCCCTCCAAGAGACCCAGTACTTC
15,TRBJ2-3,TRBD1,TRBV9,many,CASSQGTGTVDTQYF,TGTGCCAGCAGCCAAGGGACAGGGACGGTCGATACGCAGTATTTT
17,TRBJ2-5,.,TRBV7-8,many,CASSKSRFTIIKETQYF,TGTGCCAGCAGCAAGAGCAGATTTACGATAATCAAAGAGACCCAGTACTTC
17,TRBJ2-2,.,TRBV11-2,many,CASSPRRGAVDTGELFF,TGTGCCAGCAGCCCCCGGAGGGGCGCGGTGGACACCGGGGAGCTGTTTTTT
16,TRBJ1-1,TRBD1,TRBV12-3/TRBV12-4,many,CASSFFYGTGNTEAFF,TGTGCCAGCAGTTTCTTTTATGGGACAGGGAACACTGAAGCTTTCTTT
16,TRBJ2-5,TRBD2,TRBV5-1,.,CASSYTGTSGAETQYF,TGCGCCAGCAGCTACACCGGGACTAGCGGGGCAGAGACCCAGTACTTC